This TCR beta chain was observed in a study of cytomegalovirus exposure and HLA in healthy donors (dated by TCRdb to 2016 to 2017). Describing the broader study: In an earlier analysis of approximately 500 of the donors, 276 Gb of sequence data and 117 million unique TCR beta sequences from approximately 180 million T cells were reported. Among roughly 400 genotyped donors of the cohort, an average of approximately 240,000 unique TCR beta nucleotide sequences were sequenced per donor, approximately 20% of them non-productive. Of the 350 to 450 genotyped donors, roughly 85% fell in the genetic ancestry cluster associated with self-reported Caucasian donors. A later genetic analysis took genome-wide SNP genotypes for about 55% of the roughly 700 donors and used that subset as a discovery cohort. The study used immunosequencing to profile the T cell repertoires of more than 650 subjects and linked those repertoires to cytomegalovirus serostatus. Roughly 5 DR-DQ haplotypes were handled as single units for association and clustering, since linkage in the cohort was strong. In a later analysis, previously published TCR beta repertoires from several hundred donors were re-analyzed and high-resolution HLA genotyping was added so that TCR occurrence patterns could be studied. High-throughput TCR immunosequencing, statistical association of individual TCRs with disease status, and machine learning were combined to predict cytomegalovirus infection status. Class I and class II HLA loci were covered by the typing at four-digit resolution. An earlier analysis of approximately 500 of the donors applied high-throughput TCR beta sequencing to assess whether each TCR beta V gene segment acted as functional or pseudogenic. Typing coverage differed by locus: A, B, C, DRB1 and DQB1 were typed in about 629-640 donors, DQA1 in about 500, DPA1 in 606, and DPB1 in around 490. The later analysis used no new phenotypic data to find candidate immune exposures, relying instead on TCR beta sequences and their occurrence across donors. The study aimed to test whether signatures of past pathogen exposure could be identified by cataloging public T cell receptors. Roughly 300 gigabases of sequencing data and roughly 90 million unique TCR sequences were included in an early release covering over 600 HLA-typed donors. Besides the first cohort of more than 650 subjects, a separate validation cohort made up of 120 or so different subjects was used. Every repertoire in the discovery cohort had been generated on one and the same sequencing platform. Alongside the repertoire data, information on donor age, sex, ethnicity and CMV serostatus was compiled. Paper-wide results and their limitations: V-gene and J-gene trimming of TCR beta chains was associated with a missense DCLRE1C variant in a later genetic analysis, and the association was replicated in an independent cohort. While some public TCRs were present in many individuals, most TCR sequences turned up only very rarely across donors. Assigning TCR associations to individual alleles was difficult when HLA alleles, especially DR and DQ, strongly co-occurred. In a later analysis, the rate of TCR association differed among HLA loci, with DRB1 alleles having the most associated TCRs and HLA-C alleles having the fewest. Linkage disequilibrium might explain the correlated functional status among segregating V segments, but an unknown experimental factor could not be ruled out. In a later analysis, most CMV-associated TCR beta chains were found to appear HLA-restricted, with HLA associations seemingly driven largely by CMV exposure. A few of the identified cytomegalovirus-associated TCR beta chains were confirmed in vitro to be specific for cytomegalovirus antigens. At a false discovery rate of 0.05, a later analysis linked around 17,000 TCR beta sequences to specific HLA alleles. It was suggested by the authors that the approach could potentially be generalized to other disease states and immunological phenotypes. Because some donors lacked HLA typing at each locus, the association tests relied only on the typed subset. A later genetic analysis reported fewer N-insertions in productive TCRs among donors in an Asian-associated ancestry cluster than the roughly 620-donor mean. A later analysis found that HLA-associated TCR beta chains were more clonally expanded and had lower generation probabilities than equally common non-associated chains. The classifier was reported to diagnose cytomegalovirus status with high specificity and sensitivity in both the original cohort and the validation cohort. Presence/absence analyses assumed roughly uniform sequencing depth across donors, an assumption that may not hold. A further reported finding was that TCR beta sequences accurately predicted the HLA-A and HLA-B alleles for most subjects in the first cohort. Broadly in line with IMGT annotations, most TCR beta V segments showed up in productive rearrangements about 87% or about 30% of the time in an earlier analysis of 450 to 750 of the donors. Fewer than 20 rarely observed V segments, including chromosome 9 orphons, were excluded from the earlier analysis of several hundred of the donors because counts were too low. A later analysis reported that several top co-occurrence clusters appeared linked to parvovirus B19, influenza, CMV and Epstein-Barr virus. Only TCR beta chains were sequenced in this cohort, and the absence of alpha or paired-chain data limited detectable features. The only immune exposure information available for the cohort was CMV serostatus. The study gave a list of under 200 TCR beta chains associated with cytomegalovirus. A cluster of highly shared sequence variants was judged likely to represent a technical artifact of the sequencing pipeline. The 87-base-pair reads could not distinguish some IMGT-functional V segments, including TRBV6-2 and TRBV6-3, so those segments were excluded.

The cohort consisted of 600 or so healthy bone marrow donors. All cohort members were sampled while nominally healthy, although unrecorded immune exposures were likely present. The donor was CMV seropositive and belonged to the group of some 290 seropositive cohort members. A peripheral blood sample was provided by each donor, and peripheral blood mononuclear cells were used for TCR beta sequencing. The Qiagen DNeasy Blood Extraction Kit was used to extract genomic DNA from the blood cell samples. From the cysteine through the phenylalanine, the CDR3 covers 20 amino acids. Only the CDR3 DNA is retained, 60 bases long and in frame from the first base. According to the germline V gene (reference sequence), CDR1 reads LNHNV and CDR2 reads YYDKDF. Trimming at the junction amounts to 0 bases on V and 3 bases on J, and the germline ends lie 25 bases apart. Comments on this clone: This receptor's antigen is unknown. No base-level quality is on record; no much larger clone is a single base apart.

Library creation used the immunoSEQ multiplex PCR assay. The multiplex PCR relied on a mix of 60 forward primers for TCR Vbeta segments and 13 reverse primers for TCR Jbeta segments. The CDR3 region of rearranged TCR beta genes was amplified from genomic DNA by a multiplex PCR assay. The amplified TCR beta libraries were sequenced on the Illumina HiSeq System as 87-base-pair reads. Per the source publication's procedure: Across the roughly 600 repertoires, a later analysis counted tens of millions of unique TCR beta chains, 8.5 million to 12 million of which were shared by at least two donors. Raw reads were error-corrected and collapsed into unique sequences with a nearest-neighbor algorithm that merged closely related sequences to remove PCR and sequencing errors. V, D and J gene segments were assigned by aligning CDR3 sequences to IMGT reference sequences. For a sequence to be retained, a match of at least six nucleotides was required to both a V gene segment and a J gene segment. Rearrangements were called productive when the CDR3 lacked stop codons and stayed in frame with V and J; all others were non-productive. CDR3 was defined according to IMGT convention as the region running from the second conserved V-encoded cysteine to the conserved J-encoded phenylalanine. Sequences without an unambiguous match to a single V gene segment were excluded from the earlier analysis of approximately 560 of the donors. In an earlier analysis of 587 of the donors, V segments were called functional above 56.7% productive rearrangements and were called segregating when the between-donor standard deviation exceeded 5%. A statistical classification framework was built for diagnosing cytomegalovirus status from the catalog of TCR beta chain sequences. In a later analysis, V and J genes were assigned by comparing TCR nucleotide sequences against IMGT/GENE-DB human TR gene sequences. A later analysis assigned CDR3 sequences and most-parsimonious VDJ recombination scenarios with the TCRdist pipeline. A later analysis defined each TCR beta chain by its CDR3 amino acid sequence plus V-gene family, and excluded reads lacking a unique V-gene family. To address suspected cross-contamination and a sequencing artifact, a later analysis removed 592 highly shared, low-generation-probability nucleotide sequences. In a later analysis, a clonal expansion index for each public chain was calculated from normalized within-repertoire ranks of inferred template counts. In a later analysis, generation probabilities were computed using a VDJ recombination model fitted to out-of-frame rearrangements, and the results were checked against IGoR. In a later analysis, hypergeometric tests were used to score TCR-TCR, TCR-HLA and TCR-CMV co-occurrence, with a repertoire-size bias correction applied to TCR pairs. False discovery rates were estimated in a later analysis by permuting HLA or CMV assignments 20 times. A later analysis grouped co-occurring TCRs with DBSCAN, adding TCRdist sequence similarity when clustering within HLA-allele-positive subsets. Repertoires with fewer than 30,000 or more than 120,000 public chains, plus five repertoires with anomalous nucleotide sharing, were excluded from co-occurrence clustering. TCRdb took over this immuneACCESS table, retaining in-frame rearrangements with V and J assigned. Such tables are incomplete; in checked studies, under half of the missing clones stem from an unresolved V gene, and the remainder is unexplained. D and trimming come from the DNA, and the V and J calls and clone size come from that table. The sample table records over 100,000 clones; roughly 79% of these occur just once. The ten largest clones take up roughly 6% of the sample.

This chain joins TRBV15 to TRBJ2-3; TRBD2 is perhaps the D gene, given 5 matching bases. Sequencing was done on a sample of PBMCs. This sequence originates from a man in his 60s in good health and CMV-seropositive. The DNA is TGTGCCACCAGCAGAGATCTGGACTTCACACCCCGAACTAAGACAGATACGCAGTATTTT. Its protein is CATSRDLDFTPRTKTDTQYF.